The 21 T cell receptor beta chains listed next were all sequenced from one sample in a study of CD8+CD57+ T cells in acquired aplastic anemia. In patients chosen for sequencing, flow cytometry had shown CD8+CD57+ cell expansion. Genomic DNA acted as the template from which TCR beta VDJ combination and CDR3 sequence profiling were carried out. Using its own MiXCR run on the reads, TCRdb lists one record per CDR3 protein. The sample has roughly 200,000 distinct CDR3 sequences, 50% to 70% seen once. Sequencing was performed on sorted CD4+, CD8+, or CD8+CD57+ T cells (not recorded which) from PBMCs. The origin of the receptors is a human donor with aplastic anemia.

This sequence joins TRBV9 and TRBJ2-3, with 8 bases that match TRBD2. V gave up 0 bases and J gave up 2 bases; unmatched junction bases: 2. Germline loops: CDR1 SGDLS, CDR2 YYNGEE. CDR3 length: 15 residues. The CDR3 protein is CASSVGTSLTDTQYF. The DNA for the CDR3 is TGTGCCAGCAGCGTAGGGACTAGCCTCACAGATACGCAGTATTTT.

The gene calls are TRBV15 and TRBJ1-4; a possible D gene is TRBD1 (6 bases). Germline CDR1 reads LNHNV; CDR2 reads YYDKDF (reference sequence). V shed 0 bases and J shed 10 bases, with 9 bases lying between them. The CDR3 spans 13 residues. CDR3 nucleotides: TGTGCCACCAGCAGAGAAGGGGGTTCAAAACTGTTTTTT. It is translated as CATSREGGSKLFF.

Many counts were recorded for this clonotype. The rearrangement uses TRBV18 and TRBJ2-7, with D hard to call. This CDR3 has 14 residues. The germline V gene has CDR1 KGHSH and CDR2 LQKENI. Trimming pared 0 bases from V and 2 bases from J, leaving 8 bases between. CDR3 nucleotides: TGTGCCAGCTCACCACCGGCGCCACCCTACGAGCAGTACTTC. Encoded protein: CASSPPAPPYEQYF.

This clonotype occurred once. The chain couples TRBV7-6 to TRBJ2-7; D unclear. This CDR3 is 13 amino acids long. Germline V gene data show CDR1 as SGHVS and CDR2 as FNYEAQ. Trimming stripped 3 bases from V and 2 bases from J, with 8 bases between. DNA of the CDR3: TGTGCCAGCAGCTTCTCGTCAACCTACGAGCAGTACTTC. As protein: CASSFSSTYEQYF.

Note on this clonotype: This may be a read error, as it is one base from a much larger clone. The V and J genes are TRBV6-1 and TRBJ1-6; no firm D call. This CDR3 region has 14 residues. Germline loops: CDR1 MNHNS, CDR2 SASEGT. The germline V and J ends were trimmed by 0 bases and 12 bases, with 12 bases remaining between them. The CDR3 sequence: CASSEAMEIQPLHF. CDR3 nucleotides: TGTGCCAGCAGTGAAGCGATGGAGATTCAACCCCTCCACTTT.

In its sample, this clonotype was seen many times. The V and J genes are TRBV4-1 and TRBJ2-3; 11 bases map to TRBD2. The V gene end was trimmed by 1 base and the J gene end by 3 bases; junction bases not matched to a gene: 6. Germline V gene sequence: CDR1 MGHRA, CDR2 YSYEKL. This CDR3 comprises 17 residues. As DNA, the CDR3 is TGCGCCAGCAGCCAAGCTAGCGGGGGGTTTTTTACAGATACGCAGTATTTT. Amino acid sequence: CASSQASGGFFTDTQYF.

This clonotype was seen only a few times. The chain combines TRBV4-1 with TRBJ2-1; D might be TRBD1 (6 bases). The germline gives CDR1 MGHRA, CDR2 YSYEKL. The CDR3 length is 12 residues. V lost 4 bases to trimming and J lost 6 bases, with 7 bases between them. In nucleotides, the CDR3 is TGCGCCAGCAGCCGAGGGGGCAATGAGCAGTTCTTC. Its protein product is CASSRGGNEQFF.

This clonotype was counted many times. This rearrangement joins TRBV9 to TRBJ1-2, with D unclear. Trimming took off 0 bases at V and 4 bases at J, with 7 bases between the two ends. The CDR3 runs 13 residues. Germline assignment: CDR1 SGDLS and CDR2 YYNGEE. This CDR3 is CASSVEGSYGYTF. For the CDR3, the DNA is TGTGCCAGCAGCGTAGAAGGGAGCTATGGCTACACCTTC.

This clonotype was seen a few times. The chain links TRBV29-1 to TRBJ2-3; 8 bases align to TRBD1. Per the germline V gene, CDR1 is SQVTM and CDR2 is ANQGSEA. J was trimmed by 1 base and V by 5 bases; bases with no gene match: 17. The CDR3 has 18 residues. The CDR3 DNA follows: TGCAGCGTTCGATTGGGCAGGGGGCCCAAACGGGGCACAGATACGCAGTATTTT. The encoded protein is CSVRLGRGPKRGTDTQYF.

J is TRBJ2-1 and V is TRBV20-1, with 10 bases lining up with TRBD2. Germline loops: CDR1 DFQATT, CDR2 SNEGSKA (reference sequence). This CDR3 has 13 amino acids. V shed 2 bases and J 15 bases; nucleotides not matched to a gene: 10. As DNA, the CDR3 is TGCAGTGCTAGATACATGGCTAGCGGGGGCGGGTTCTTC. It codes for CSARYMASGGGFF.

The chain employs TRBV5-1 and TRBJ1-2; 7 nucleotides line up with TRBD1. The V and J ends lost 4 bases and 4 bases, in that order; junction bases with no gene match: 10. This CDR3 comprises 15 residues. Germline V gene sequence: CDR1 SGHRS, CDR2 YFSETQ. The CDR3 loop is CASSHNGDSSYGYTF. CDR3 in DNA: TGCGCCAGCAGCCACAACGGGGACAGTTCCTATGGCTACACCTTC.

This clonotype has just a few counts. This chain uses TRBV7-6 with TRBJ2-3, with 9 bases fitting TRBD1. The CDR3 length is 17 residues. Germline CDR1 is SGHVS and CDR2 is FNYEAQ. V dropped 3 bases and J dropped 3; count of bases not matched to a gene: 10. CDR3 bases: TGTGCCAGCAGCTTGAGGTCTACAGGGGGCGAAACAGATACGCAGTATTTT. Its protein product is CASSLRSTGGETDTQYF.

This clonotype was counted many times. J is TRBJ2-2 and V is TRBV11-2, with D hard to call. Germline V gives CDR1 SGHAT, CDR2 FQNNGV. This CDR3 contains 12 residues. V lost 5 bases to trimming and J lost 6 bases, with 7 bases between them. CDR3 coding DNA: TGTGCCAGCAGCCTCATCTCCGGGGAGCTGTTTTTT. This encodes CASSLISGELFF.

This sequence joins TRBV15 and TRBJ1-2; D not resolved. The CDR3 has 12 amino acids. Germline V gives CDR1 LNHNV, CDR2 YYDKDF (reference sequence). Trimming stripped 0 bases from V and 7 bases from J, with 6 bases between. The CDR3 sequence: CATSRDNGGYTF. The CDR3 nucleotides read TGTGCCACCAGCAGAGATAACGGTGGCTACACCTTC.

This clonotype showed up just once. The genes are TRBV2 and TRBJ2-1, with 9 bases aligning to TRBD2. Trimming took 0 bases from V and 10 from J; bases not matched to a gene: 4. The CDR3 runs 14 residues. Germline V gene sequence: CDR1 SNHLY, CDR2 FYNNEI. CDR3 region: CASSEARRGGEQFF. The CDR3 nucleotides read TGTGCCAGCAGTGAAGCACGGCGGGGGGGAGAGCAGTTCTTC.

V and J are TRBV15 and TRBJ1-1; 7 bases line up with TRBD1. There are 14 residues in the CDR3. V lost 4 bases to trimming and J lost 8 bases; unmatched junction nucleotides: 10. CDR1 and CDR2 from the germline V gene are LNHNV and YYDKDF (reference sequence). CDR3 in DNA: TGTGCCACCAGCAAAGACAGGGTTGTTAGGGAAGCTTTCTTT. It translates to CATSKDRVVREAFF.

V usage is TRBV20-1 and J usage is TRBJ1-1, with 7 bases identical to TRBD1. Germline CDR1 and CDR2: DFQATT and SNEGSKA (reference sequence). The ends lost 0 bases at V and 10 bases at J; junction bases unmatched: 8. This CDR3 is built from 13 residues. CDR3 bases: TGCAGTGCTAGAGATCCCAGGGGGACAGCAGCTTTCTTT. Its protein is CSARDPRGTAAFF.

In its sample, this clonotype is medium-sized. The chain couples TRBV15 to TRBJ2-7; TRBD1 agrees at 8 bases. The J segment lost 6 bases and the V segment lost 0 bases, leaving 4 bases of the junction unmatched. CDR3 length equals 14 residues. The germline V gene encodes CDR1 LNHNV and CDR2 YYDKDF (reference sequence). The CDR3 region has the DNA TGTGCCACCAGCAGAGAGACAGGGGCAGCCGAGCAGTACTTC. This codes for CATSRETGAAEQYF.

The V call is TRBV14, the J call TRBJ2-5, with 8 bases fitting TRBD2. The CDR3 covers 16 residues. Losses at the gene ends were 1 base for V and 5 bases for J; bases not matched to a gene: 9. Germline V lookup: CDR1 SGHDN, CDR2 FVKESK. CDR3 residues: CASSQVERGGWETQYF. Written as DNA, the CDR3 is TGTGCCAGCAGCCAAGTGGAACGGGGGGGCTGGGAGACCCAGTACTTC.

This chain uses TRBV20-1 with TRBJ1-2; 8 nucleotides line up with TRBD1. This CDR3 region has 10 residues. V lost 0 bases to trimming and J lost 14 bases; unmatched junction nucleotides: 2. The germline CDR1 and CDR2 sequences are DFQATT and SNEGSKA (reference sequence). The CDR3 bases are TGCAGTGCTAGAGATAGGACAGGGACCTTC. The encoded protein is CSARDRTGTF.

V and J are TRBV12-3 or TRBV12-4 and TRBJ2-5; the D gene is possibly TRBD1 (5 bases). Trimming left V 6 bases short and J 5 bases short, with 13 bases between. This CDR3 spans 13 amino acids. Here the CDR3 reads CASSTRVTETQYF. CDR3 DNA sequence: TGTGCCAGCAGCACCAGGGTCACGGAGACCCAGTACTTC.